The 15 T cell receptor beta chains listed next were all sequenced from one sample in a study of PD-L1 blockade in urothelial cancer. TCRdb keeps only in-frame clones here, not all; method: immunoSEQ multiplex PCR. The sample records about 52,000 clones, roughly four fifths being singletons. Indicated time point: pretreatment peripheral blood. The sequences come from PBMCs, collected around atezolizumab (anti-PD-L1) treatment. The receptors here all came from a man aged 65 to 79 with urothelial cancer.

This clone was observed at least ten times. The V call is TRBV10-3, the J call TRBJ1-1; 7 bases match TRBD1. The J segment lost 0 bases and the V segment lost 0 bases, leaving 13 bases of the junction unmatched. This CDR3 has 19 residues. From germline, CDR1 is ENHRY and CDR2 SYGVKD. CDR3 DNA sequence: TGTGCCATCAGTGAGTCGACCGTAACAGGGGAGAAGCTGAACACTGAAGCTTTCTTT. It codes for CAISESTVTGEKLNTEAFF.

The rearrangement joins TRBV19 to TRBJ1-3; D is undetermined. Germline CDR1 reads LNHDA; CDR2 reads SQIVND (reference sequence). With 0 bases removed from V and 4 bases from J, the gap between germline ends came to 7 bases. The CDR3 contains 14 residues. The CDR3, as DNA: TGTGCCAGTAGTATAGACACTACGGGAAACACCATATATTTT. Translating gives CASSIDTTGNTIYF.

This chain uses TRBV29-1 with TRBJ1-2, with D maybe TRBD1 (5 bases). The V end was cut by 7 bases, the J end by 6 bases, with 21 bases between. The CDR3 is made up of 14 amino acids. The germline gives CDR1 SQVTM, CDR2 ANQGSEA. The CDR3 protein is CSGILGWDSNGYTF. The CDR3 region has the DNA TGCAGCGGGATCCTTGGTTGGGACTCTAATGGCTACACCTTC.

There are many counts of this clone. The rearrangement uses TRBV7-3 and TRBJ2-2, with D tentatively TRBD1 (6 bases). The germline gives CDR1 SGHTA, CDR2 FQGTGA. The CDR3 contains 13 residues. Trimming shortened V by 4 bases and J by 10 bases, and 13 bases separated the two germline ends. The CDR3 nucleotides are TGTGCCAGCAGCTCCCTCAGGGGCGAGGAGCTGTTTTTT. This translates into CASSSLRGEELFF.

V usage is TRBV5-6 and J usage is TRBJ2-4; D perhaps matches TRBD1 (6 bases). V gave up 4 bases and J gave up 9 bases, with 14 bases separating them. Per germline, CDR1 SGHDT and CDR2 YYEEEE. This CDR3 has 13 residues. The CDR3 bases are TGTGCCAGCAGCGAGAGGGACAACGGCATTCAGTACTTC. It is translated as CASSERDNGIQYF.

The chain is built from TRBV7-9 and TRBJ2-1, with 7 positions matching TRBD2. Trimming at V came to 4 bases and at J to 5 bases, leaving 8 bases not matched to a gene. The CDR3 runs to 15 residues. Germline CDR1 is SEHNR and CDR2 is FQNEAQ (reference sequence). The CDR3 DNA reads as TGTGCCAGCAGCTCATTTAGCGGGCCTAACAATGAGCAGTTCTTC. Translating it yields CASSSFSGPNNEQFF.

There are a few counts of this clone. V gene TRBV6-1 combines with J gene TRBJ2-5; TRBD1 might be the D (6 bases). This CDR3 region has 12 residues. Germline V gives CDR1 MNHNS, CDR2 SASEGT. V was pared by 7 bases and J by 13 bases, with 19 bases between. The chain's CDR3 is CASTGPSGQRYF. Written as DNA, the CDR3 is TGTGCCAGCACCGGCCCTTCAGGACAGCGGTACTTC.

The genes are TRBV18 and TRBJ2-6; D ambiguous. Per the germline V gene, CDR1 is KGHSH and CDR2 is LQKENI. Trimming shortened V by 3 bases and J by 0 bases, and 6 bases separated the two germline ends. There are 15 residues in the CDR3. The CDR3 coding sequence is TGTGCCAGCTCACCCGACATCTCTGGGGCCAACGTCCTGACTTTC. Translating it yields CASSPDISGANVLTF.

The rearrangement uses TRBV27 and TRBJ1-1; 9 nucleotides line up with TRBD1. The CDR3 has 16 amino acids. Germline V gives CDR1 MNHEY, CDR2 SMNVEV (reference sequence). V was pared by 2 bases and J by 4 bases, with 8 bases of the junction left unmatched. The CDR3 bases are TGTGCCAGCAGTTTAGACAGGGGGGCCTCGGGCACTGAAGCTTTCTTT. As protein: CASSLDRGASGTEAFF.

The chain is built from TRBV4-2 and TRBJ2-4, with TRBD1 identical over 8 bases. Germline V gives CDR1 LGHNA, CDR2 YNFKEQ. Unmatched junction bases numbered 5, after V lost 1 base and J lost 0 bases. The CDR3 is 17 amino acids. CDR3 in amino acids: CASSQARQGIAKNIQYF. The DNA of the CDR3 is TGTGCCAGCAGCCAAGCCCGACAGGGGATAGCCAAAAACATTCAGTACTTC.

V is TRBV7-2 and J is TRBJ2-1; perhaps TRBD2 as D (6 bases). Germline V gene data show CDR1 as SGHTA and CDR2 as FQGNSA. This CDR3 is built from 15 residues. Trimming removed 5 bases at V and 0 bases at J, with 11 bases between. This CDR3 is CASSIIADSYNEQFF. The DNA of the CDR3 is TGTGCCAGCAGCATCATAGCGGACTCCTACAATGAGCAGTTCTTC.

The chain joins TRBV4-3 to TRBJ1-2; TRBD1 matches at 8 bases. The CDR3 is 18 residues long. The V gene's germline CDR1 is LGHNA and CDR2 YSLEER. V shed 0 bases, J shed 7 bases, and the junction held 16 bases outside the gene matches. CDR3 nucleotides: TGCGCCAGCAGCCAAGATATCTTGGCAGGGGGCATCTCTAGTGGCTACACCTTC. Its translation: CASSQDILAGGISSGYTF.

Judged by abundance, this clone is medium-sized. The V call is TRBV5-4, the J call TRBJ2-2; D may be TRBD2 (7 bases). CDR3 length: 19 residues. Trimming cost V 4 bases and J 2 bases, with 24 bases left between them. CDR1 and CDR2 (germline): SGHNT, YYREEE (reference sequence). The DNA for the CDR3 is TGTGCCAGCAGCCTACCGCCGGGGGGCGGAAGGAATAACACCGGGGAGCTGTTTTTT. Its translation: CASSLPPGGGRNNTGELFF.

The J gene is TRBJ1-5, the V gene TRBV6-6, with 7 bases that match TRBD1. CDR3 length: 16 amino acids. Germline V gene sequence: CDR1 MNHNY, CDR2 SVGAGI (reference sequence). V shed 5 bases and J 4 bases; nucleotides not matched to a gene: 11. The CDR3 DNA reads TGTGCCAGCAGTCCCCAGACAGGGAGGTATAATCAGCCCCAGCATTTT. Translated, it gives CASSPQTGRYNQPQHF.

The chain couples TRBV6-6 to TRBJ2-7; D perhaps matches TRBD1 (6 bases). Germline V gene sequence: CDR1 MNHNY, CDR2 SVGAGI (reference sequence). V was clipped by 0 bases and J by 2 bases, with 11 bases between them. The CDR3 extends over 15 amino acids. The CDR3 region is CASSYSVQGAYEQYF. CDR3 DNA sequence: TGTGCCAGCAGTTACTCGGTACAGGGAGCCTACGAGCAGTACTTC.